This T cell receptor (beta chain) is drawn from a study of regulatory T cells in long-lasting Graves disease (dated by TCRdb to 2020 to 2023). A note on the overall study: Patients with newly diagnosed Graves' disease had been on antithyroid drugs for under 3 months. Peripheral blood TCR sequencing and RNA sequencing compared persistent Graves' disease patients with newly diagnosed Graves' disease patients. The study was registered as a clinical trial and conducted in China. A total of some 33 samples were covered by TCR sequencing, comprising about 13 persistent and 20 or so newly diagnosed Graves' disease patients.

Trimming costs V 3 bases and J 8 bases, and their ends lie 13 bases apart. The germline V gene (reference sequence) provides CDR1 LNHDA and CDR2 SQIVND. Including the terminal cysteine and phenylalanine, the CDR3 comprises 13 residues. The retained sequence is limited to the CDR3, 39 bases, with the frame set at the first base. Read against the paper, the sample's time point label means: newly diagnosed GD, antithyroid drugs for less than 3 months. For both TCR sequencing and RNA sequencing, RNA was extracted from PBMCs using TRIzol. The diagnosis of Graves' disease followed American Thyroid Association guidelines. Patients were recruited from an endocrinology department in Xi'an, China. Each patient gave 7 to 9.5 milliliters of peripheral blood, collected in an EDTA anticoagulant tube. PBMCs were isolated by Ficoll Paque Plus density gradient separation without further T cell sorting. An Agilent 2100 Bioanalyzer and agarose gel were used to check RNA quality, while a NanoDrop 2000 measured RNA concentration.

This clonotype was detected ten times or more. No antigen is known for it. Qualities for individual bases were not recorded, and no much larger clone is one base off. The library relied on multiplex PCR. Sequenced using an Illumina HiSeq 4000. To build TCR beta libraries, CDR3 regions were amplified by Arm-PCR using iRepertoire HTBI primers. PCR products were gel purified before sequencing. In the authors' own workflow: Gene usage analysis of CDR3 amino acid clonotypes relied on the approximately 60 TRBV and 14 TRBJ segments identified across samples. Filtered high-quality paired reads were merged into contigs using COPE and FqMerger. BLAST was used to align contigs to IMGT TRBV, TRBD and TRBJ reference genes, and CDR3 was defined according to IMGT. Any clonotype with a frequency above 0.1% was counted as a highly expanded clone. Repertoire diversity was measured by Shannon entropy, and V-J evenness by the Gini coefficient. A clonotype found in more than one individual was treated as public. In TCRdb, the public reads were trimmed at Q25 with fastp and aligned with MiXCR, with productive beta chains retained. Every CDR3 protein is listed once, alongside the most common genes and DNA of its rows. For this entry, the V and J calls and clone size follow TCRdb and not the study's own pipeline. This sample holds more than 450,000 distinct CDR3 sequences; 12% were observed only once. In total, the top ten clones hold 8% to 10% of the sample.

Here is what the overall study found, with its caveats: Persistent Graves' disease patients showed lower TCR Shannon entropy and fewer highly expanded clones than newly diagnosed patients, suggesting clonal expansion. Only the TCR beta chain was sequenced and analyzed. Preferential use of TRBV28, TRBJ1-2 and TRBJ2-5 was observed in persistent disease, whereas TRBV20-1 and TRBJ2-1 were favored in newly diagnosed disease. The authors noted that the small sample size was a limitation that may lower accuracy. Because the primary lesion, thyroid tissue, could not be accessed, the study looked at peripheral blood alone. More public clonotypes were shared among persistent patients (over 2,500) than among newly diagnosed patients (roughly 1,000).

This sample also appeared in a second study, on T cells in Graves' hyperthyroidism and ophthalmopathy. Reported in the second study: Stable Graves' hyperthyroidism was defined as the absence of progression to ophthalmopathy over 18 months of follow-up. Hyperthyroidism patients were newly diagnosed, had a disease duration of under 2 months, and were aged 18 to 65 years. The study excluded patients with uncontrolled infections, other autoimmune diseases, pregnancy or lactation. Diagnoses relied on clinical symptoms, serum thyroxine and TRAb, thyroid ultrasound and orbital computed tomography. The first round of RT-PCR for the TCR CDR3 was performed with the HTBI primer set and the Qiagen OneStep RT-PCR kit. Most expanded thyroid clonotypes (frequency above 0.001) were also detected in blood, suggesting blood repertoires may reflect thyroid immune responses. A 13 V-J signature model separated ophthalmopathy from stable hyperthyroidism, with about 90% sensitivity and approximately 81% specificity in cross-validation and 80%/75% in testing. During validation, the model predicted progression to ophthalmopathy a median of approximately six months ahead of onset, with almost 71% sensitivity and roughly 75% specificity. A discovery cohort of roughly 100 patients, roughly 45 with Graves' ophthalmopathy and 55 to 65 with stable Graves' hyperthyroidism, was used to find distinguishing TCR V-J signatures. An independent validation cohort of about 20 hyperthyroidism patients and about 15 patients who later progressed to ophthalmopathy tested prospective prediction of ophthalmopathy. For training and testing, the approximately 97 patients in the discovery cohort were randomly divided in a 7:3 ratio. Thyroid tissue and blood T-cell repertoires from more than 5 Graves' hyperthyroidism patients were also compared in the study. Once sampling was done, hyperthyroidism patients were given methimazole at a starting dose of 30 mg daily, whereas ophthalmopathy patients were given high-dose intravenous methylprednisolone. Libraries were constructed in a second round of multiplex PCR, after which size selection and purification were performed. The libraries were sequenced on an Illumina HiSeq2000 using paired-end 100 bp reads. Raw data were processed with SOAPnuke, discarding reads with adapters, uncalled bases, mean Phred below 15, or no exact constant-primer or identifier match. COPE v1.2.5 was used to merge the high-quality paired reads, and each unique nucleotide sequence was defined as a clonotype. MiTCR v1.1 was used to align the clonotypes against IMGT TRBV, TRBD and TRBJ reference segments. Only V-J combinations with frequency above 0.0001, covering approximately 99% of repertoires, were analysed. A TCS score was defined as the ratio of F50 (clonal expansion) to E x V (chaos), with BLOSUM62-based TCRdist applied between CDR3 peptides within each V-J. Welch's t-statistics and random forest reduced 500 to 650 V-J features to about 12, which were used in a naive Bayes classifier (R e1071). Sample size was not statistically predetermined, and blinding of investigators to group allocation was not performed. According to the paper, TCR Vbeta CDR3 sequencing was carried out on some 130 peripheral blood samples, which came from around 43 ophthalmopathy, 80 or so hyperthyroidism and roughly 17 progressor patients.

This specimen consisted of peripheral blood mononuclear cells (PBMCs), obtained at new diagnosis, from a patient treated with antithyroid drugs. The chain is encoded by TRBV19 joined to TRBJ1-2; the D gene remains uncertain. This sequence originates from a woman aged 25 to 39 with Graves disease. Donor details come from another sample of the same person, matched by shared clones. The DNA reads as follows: TGTGCCAGTAGTATTGGCTTCACGGGCGGCTACACCTTC. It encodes CASSIGFTGGYTF.